This passage covers 4 T cell receptor beta chains from one sample sequenced in a study of early T cells in non-severe SARS-CoV-2 infection. TCRdb redid the calling of the 5' RACE reads with MiXCR, one entry per CDR3 protein. The sample lists under 60,000 distinct CDR3 sequences, around 9% seen once, with more than 20% in the top ten. Sequenced material: whole blood. These receptors were taken from an adult who was a healthcare worker with PCR-confirmed SARS-CoV-2 infection or an uninfected control (not recorded which).

This clonotype was seen many times. This chain links TRBV5-6 with TRBJ2-7; no clear D. The CDR3 extends over 13 amino acids. Germline-derived CDR1 and CDR2 are SGHDT and YYEEEE. V was shortened by 0 bases and J by 0 bases, with 4 bases between the two germline ends. CDR3 sequence: CASSLAPSYEQYF. The CDR3 DNA reads as TGTGCCAGCAGCTTGGCTCCCTCCTACGAGCAGTACTTC.

The J gene is TRBJ1-1, the V gene TRBV7-3; no firm D call. Germline V gives CDR1 SGHTA, CDR2 FQGTGA. CDR3 length: 13 amino acids. Trimming took 5 bases from V and 5 from J, leaving 12 bases between them. The chain's CDR3 is CASSADVRTEAFF. CDR3 sequence (DNA): TGTGCCAGCAGCGCGGACGTAAGGACTGAAGCTTTCTTT.

The chain is built from TRBV5-1 and TRBJ2-7; D ambiguous. Deletions cut 2 bases from V and 1 base from J, with 13 bases between. The germline gives CDR1 SGHRS, CDR2 YFSETQ. The CDR3 consists of 15 residues. CDR3 region: CASSLGQTASYEQYF. The CDR3 bases are TGCGCCAGCAGCTTAGGGCAAACCGCGTCCTACGAGCAGTACTTC.

The V and J genes are TRBV12-3 or TRBV12-4 and TRBJ1-1; D is ambiguous. Trimming cost V 4 bases and J 8 bases, with 11 bases left between them. This CDR3 spans 12 amino acids. The CDR3 sequence is CASSYPGAEAFF. DNA for the CDR3: TGTGCCAGCAGTTACCCAGGTGCCGAAGCTTTCTTT.